These T cell receptor beta chains were read from a single sample in a study of cytomegalovirus exposure and HLA in healthy donors. The protocol was immunoSEQ multiplex PCR, while the TCRdb copy is restricted to in-frame clones and leaves out a portion. The sample lists 150,000 to 200,000 clones; approximately 88% were seen once. Sequencing was carried out using PBMCs. The receptor source for this set is a boy aged 5-17 years in good health and CMV-seronegative. The CDR3 runs from the conserved cysteine through the conserved F or W. A D gene is named only where the DNA matches it firmly. Some rows mark clone size as missing; the rest say once, few, many or name a class of expanded clone.

cdr3_aa	cdr3_nt	d_call	v_call	clone_size	j_call
CAIRNLPGTARHERNTEAFF	TGTGCCATCAGAAACTTGCCCGGGACAGCGCGACACGAACGCAACACTGAAGCTTTCTTT	TRBD1	TRBV10-3	.	TRBJ1-1
CASSVTSAGSSLGRTDTQYF	TGTGCCAGCAGCGTAACTTCCGCCGGTTCTTCCTTGGGGCGCACAGATACGCAGTATTTT	.	TRBV9	.	TRBJ2-3
CALMTVPRETQYF	TGTGCCTTAATGACAGTTCCTAGGGAGACCCAGTACTTC	.	TRBV30	.	TRBJ2-5
CASSLDPSGGREQYF	TGTGCCAGCAGCTTAGACCCTAGCGGGGGGAGGGAGCAGTACTTC	TRBD2	TRBV7-2	.	TRBJ2-7
CASRPSPGTGELFF	TGTGCCAGCAGGCCTTCCCCAGGCACCGGGGAGCTGTTTTTT	.	TRBV14	.	TRBJ2-2
CASSSQPGQGFDEQFF	TGCGCCAGCAGCAGCCAGCCGGGACAGGGCTTCGATGAGCAGTTCTTC	TRBD1	TRBV5-1	.	TRBJ2-1
CASNGVMSGNTIYF	TGTGCCAGCAACGGAGTGATGTCTGGAAACACCATATATTTT	.	TRBV28	once	TRBJ1-3
CASSLQQGQPQHF	TGCGCCAGCAGTCTCCAGCAGGGTCAGCCCCAGCATTTT	.	TRBV5-1	.	TRBJ1-5
CASSPRSYEQYF	TGTGCCAGCAGCCCGCGCTCGTACGAGCAGTACTTC	.	TRBV14	.	TRBJ2-7
CASSHDGTSYEQYF	TGCGCCAGCAGCCATGACGGGACAAGCTACGAGCAGTACTTC	.	TRBV5-1	.	TRBJ2-7
CASSQAPDTQSSYNSPLHF	TGCGCCAGCAGCCAGGCCCCCGACACCCAGAGCTCCTATAATTCACCCCTCCACTTT	.	TRBV4-1	.	TRBJ1-6
CASSQDNRSRATIYF	TGCGCCAGCAGCCAAGATAACAGGTCCCGCGCCACCATATATTTT	.	TRBV4-3	few	TRBJ1-3
CASSFGGLRGNTIYF	TGTGCCAGCAGCTTTGGGGGCCTGCGGGGAAACACCATATATTTT	.	TRBV5-4	.	TRBJ1-3
CASSESPTGAYNEQFF	TGTGCCAGCAGTGAATCTCCAACAGGGGCCTACAATGAGCAGTTCTTC	TRBD1	TRBV6-1	.	TRBJ2-1
CATRMTGAGEKLFF	TGTGCCACCAGGATGACAGGGGCGGGGGAAAAACTGTTTTTT	TRBD1	TRBV15	.	TRBJ1-4
CASSFGDRGTDTQYF	TGTGCCAGCAGCTTCGGGGACAGGGGCACAGATACGCAGTATTTT	TRBD1	TRBV7-9	once	TRBJ2-3
CASSLVSGAWETQYF	TGTGCCAGCAGCTTGGTTTCAGGGGCATGGGAGACCCAGTACTTC	.	TRBV5-6	.	TRBJ2-5
CASSVVLAGAHTQYF	TGTGCCAGCAGTGTGGTCCTAGCGGGAGCCCATACGCAGTATTTT	TRBD2	TRBV2	.	TRBJ2-3
CASSQDWRDSSSYEQYF	TGTGCCAGCAGCCAAGATTGGCGGGACTCATCATCCTACGAGCAGTACTTC	.	TRBV4-2	.	TRBJ2-7
CAWRSSGTGGGYGYTF	TGTGCCTGGAGGTCATCCGGGACAGGAGGAGGCTATGGCTACACCTTC	TRBD1	TRBV30	.	TRBJ1-2
CASSLMTSGEAFF	TGTGCCAGCAGTTTAATGACTTCGGGTGAAGCTTTCTTT	.	TRBV28	once	TRBJ1-1
CASSAGYLAKNIQYF	TGTGCCAGCAGTGCAGGGTATCTTGCCAAAAACATTCAGTACTTC	.	TRBV2	.	TRBJ2-4
CASSLSMRETQYF	TGTGCCAGCAGCTTGTCGATGAGGGAGACCCAGTACTTC	.	TRBV11-3	.	TRBJ2-5
CAWSNRGRTNTDTQYF	TGTGCCTGGAGTAACCGCGGGAGGACCAACACAGATACGCAGTATTTT	TRBD2	TRBV30	.	TRBJ2-3
CASSLRGATNEKLFF	TGCGCCAGCAGCTTGAGGGGTGCAACTAATGAAAAACTGTTTTTT	.	TRBV5-1	.	TRBJ1-4
CASSRNFGGPGQGTGYGYTF	TGCGCCAGCAGCCGTAACTTCGGGGGACCGGGACAGGGGACGGGCTATGGCTACACCTTC	TRBD1	TRBV4-3	.	TRBJ1-2
CASSPEIRQETNYGYTF	TGCGCCAGCAGCCCAGAAATAAGACAGGAGACTAACTATGGCTACACCTTC	.	TRBV4-3	few	TRBJ1-2
CASSYSTEAKPQF	TGTGCCAGCAGTTACTCTACGGAGGCCAAACCCCAGTTC	.	TRBV6-6	.	TRBJ2-7
CASSQAVVPSGNTIYF	TGCGCCAGCAGCCAAGCGGTGGTTCCCTCTGGAAACACCATATATTTT	.	TRBV4-1	.	TRBJ1-3
CASLSPGQETYEQYF	TGTGCCAGCCTCTCACCCGGACAGGAAACCTACGAGCAGTACTTC	TRBD1	TRBV7-9	.	TRBJ2-7
CASSVNSVNEQFF	TGCGCCAGCAGCGTGAACTCGGTCAATGAGCAGTTCTTC	.	TRBV5-1	few	TRBJ2-1
CAWTQSNEQFF	TGTGCCTGGACTCAGTCCAATGAGCAGTTCTTC	.	TRBV30	few	TRBJ2-1
CASSLPGTKGEKLFF	TGTGCCAGCAGTTTACCCGGGACAAAAGGCGAAAAACTGTTTTTT	.	TRBV28	few	TRBJ1-4
CASSPNRGRNTEAFF	TGTGCCAGCTCACCTAACAGGGGGAGGAACACTGAAGCTTTCTTT	TRBD1	TRBV18	.	TRBJ1-1